This paragraph covers one TCR beta chain sequence. Antigen unknown. Per germline, CDR1 MNHEY and CDR2 SVGAGI. The CDR3 runs to 11 residues. V was pared by 8 bases and J by 8 bases, with 5 bases of the junction left unmatched. This sample is part of a study of blood T cells in healthy people across ages. Study-wide results and limits: Estimated diversity, derived from one million T cells, was regarded as an underestimate.

Through a sample-barcoded 5' primer and a J-beta primer mix, a second PCR was run for roughly 6 to 11 cycles. TCRdb analysed the 5' RACE reads with MiXCR anew, one entry per CDR3 protein. Of 1 million or so distinct CDR3 sequences listed, approximately 26% are singletons. The same data also went into a second study, on T cells of mothers and their children.

The TCR was taken from a girl aged 2-10 years in good health. This chain uses TRBV6-5 with TRBJ1-1, with 7 nucleotides matching TRBD1. Sequencing input: blood. CDR3 sequence: CASQGGQEAFF. The CDR3 DNA follows: TGTGCCAGCCAGGGGGGACAGGAAGCTTTCTTT.